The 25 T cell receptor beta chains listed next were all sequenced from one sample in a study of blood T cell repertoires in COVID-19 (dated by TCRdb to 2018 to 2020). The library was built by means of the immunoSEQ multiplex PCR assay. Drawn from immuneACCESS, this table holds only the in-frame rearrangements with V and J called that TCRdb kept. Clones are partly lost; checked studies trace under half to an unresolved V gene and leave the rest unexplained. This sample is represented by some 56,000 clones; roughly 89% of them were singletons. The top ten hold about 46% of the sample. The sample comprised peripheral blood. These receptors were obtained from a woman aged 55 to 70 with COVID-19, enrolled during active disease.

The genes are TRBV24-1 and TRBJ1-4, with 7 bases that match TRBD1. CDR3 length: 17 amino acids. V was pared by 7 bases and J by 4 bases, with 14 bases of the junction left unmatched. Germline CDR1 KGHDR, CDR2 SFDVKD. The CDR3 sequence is CATSAGGPNTYNEKLFF. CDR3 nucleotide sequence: TGTGCCACCAGCGCAGGGGGGCCAAATACGTATAATGAAAAACTGTTTTTT.

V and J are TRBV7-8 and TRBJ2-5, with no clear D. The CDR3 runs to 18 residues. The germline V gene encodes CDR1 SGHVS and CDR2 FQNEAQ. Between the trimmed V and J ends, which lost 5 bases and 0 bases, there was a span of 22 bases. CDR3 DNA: TGTGCCAGCAGCGATTCGACCCGGGTAGCAGTGTACCAAGAGACCCAGTACTTC. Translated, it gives CASSDSTRVAVYQETQYF. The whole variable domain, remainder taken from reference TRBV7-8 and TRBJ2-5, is GAGVSQSPRYKVAKRGQDVALRCDPISGHVSLFWYQQALGQGPEFLTYFQNEAQLDKSGLPSDRFFAERPEGSVSTLKIQRTQQEDSAVYLCASSDSTRVAVYQETQYFGPGTRLLVL.

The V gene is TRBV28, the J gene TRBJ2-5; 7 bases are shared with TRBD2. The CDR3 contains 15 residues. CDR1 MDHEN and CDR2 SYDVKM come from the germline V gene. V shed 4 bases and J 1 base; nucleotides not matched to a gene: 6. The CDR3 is CASSSSGTTQETQYF. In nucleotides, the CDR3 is TGTGCCAGCAGTTCCTCCGGGACTACCCAAGAGACCCAGTACTTC.

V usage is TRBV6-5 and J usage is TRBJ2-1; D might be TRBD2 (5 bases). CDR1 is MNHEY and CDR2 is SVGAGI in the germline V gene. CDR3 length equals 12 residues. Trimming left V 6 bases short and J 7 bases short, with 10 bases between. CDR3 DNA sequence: TGTGCCAGCAGCCCCGGGGAGAATGAGCAGTTCTTC. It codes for CASSPGENEQFF.

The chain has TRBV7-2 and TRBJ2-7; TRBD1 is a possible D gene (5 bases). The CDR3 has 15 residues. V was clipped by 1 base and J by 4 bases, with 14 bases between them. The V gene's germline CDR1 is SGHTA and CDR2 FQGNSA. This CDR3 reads CASSLGKGLRYEQYF. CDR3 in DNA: TGTGCCAGCAGCTTAGGAAAGGGGCTAAGGTACGAGCAGTACTTC.

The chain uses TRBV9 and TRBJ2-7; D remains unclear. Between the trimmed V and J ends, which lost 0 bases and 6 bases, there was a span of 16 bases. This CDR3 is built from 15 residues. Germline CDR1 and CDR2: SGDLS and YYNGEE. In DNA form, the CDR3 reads TGTGCCAGCAGCGTAGGGGCCGGCGCTGGTTCCGAGCAGTACTTC. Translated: CASSVGAGAGSEQYF.

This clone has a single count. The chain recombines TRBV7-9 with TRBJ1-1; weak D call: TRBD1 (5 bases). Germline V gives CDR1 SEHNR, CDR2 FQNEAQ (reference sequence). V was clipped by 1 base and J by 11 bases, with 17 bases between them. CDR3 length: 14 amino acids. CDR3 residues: CASSLGTPAIGAFF. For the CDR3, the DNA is TGTGCCAGCAGCTTAGGGACACCAGCCATAGGGGCTTTCTTT.

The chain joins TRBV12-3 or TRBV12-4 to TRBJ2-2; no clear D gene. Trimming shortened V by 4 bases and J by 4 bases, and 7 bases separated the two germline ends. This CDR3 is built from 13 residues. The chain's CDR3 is CASSSTITGELFF. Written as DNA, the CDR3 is TGTGCCAGCAGTTCTACGATCACCGGGGAGCTGTTTTTT.

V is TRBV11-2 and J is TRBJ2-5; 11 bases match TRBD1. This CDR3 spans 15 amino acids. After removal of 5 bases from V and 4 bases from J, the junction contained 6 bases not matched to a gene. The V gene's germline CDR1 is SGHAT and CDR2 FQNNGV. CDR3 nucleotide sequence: TGTGCCAGCAGCCTCGGACAGGGGGCTGGAGAGACCCAGTACTTC. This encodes CASSLGQGAGETQYF. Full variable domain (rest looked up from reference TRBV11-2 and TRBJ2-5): EAGVAQSPRYKIIEKRQSVAFWCNPISGHATLYWYQQILGQGPKLLIQFQNNGVVDDSQLPKDRFSAERLKGVDSTLKIQPAKLEDSAVYLCASSLGQGAGETQYFGPGTRLLVL.

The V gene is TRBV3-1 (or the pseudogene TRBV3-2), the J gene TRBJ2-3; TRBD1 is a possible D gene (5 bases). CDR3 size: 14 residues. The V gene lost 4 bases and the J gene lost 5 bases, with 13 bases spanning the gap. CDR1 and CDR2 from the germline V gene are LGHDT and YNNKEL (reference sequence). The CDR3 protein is CASSRGRTGDTQYF. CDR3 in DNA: TGTGCCAGCAGCCGGGGCAGGACCGGAGATACGCAGTATTTT.

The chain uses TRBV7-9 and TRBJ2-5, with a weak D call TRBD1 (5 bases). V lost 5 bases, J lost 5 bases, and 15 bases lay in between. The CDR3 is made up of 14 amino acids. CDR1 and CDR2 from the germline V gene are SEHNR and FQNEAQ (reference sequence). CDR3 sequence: CASSMWGLGETQYF. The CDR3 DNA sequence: TGTGCCAGCAGCATGTGGGGCCTGGGGGAGACCCAGTACTTC.

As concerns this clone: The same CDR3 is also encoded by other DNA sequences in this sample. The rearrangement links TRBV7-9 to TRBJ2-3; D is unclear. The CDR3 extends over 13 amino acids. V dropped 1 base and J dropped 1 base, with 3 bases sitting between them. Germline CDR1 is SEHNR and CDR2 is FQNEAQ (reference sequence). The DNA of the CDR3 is TGTGCCAGCAGCTTAGGCGGCACAGATACGCAGTATTTT. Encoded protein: CASSLGGTDTQYF.

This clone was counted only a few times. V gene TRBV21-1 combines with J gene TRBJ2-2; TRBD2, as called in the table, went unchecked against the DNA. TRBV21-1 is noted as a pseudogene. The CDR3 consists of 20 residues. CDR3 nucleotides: TGTGCCAGCAGAAGACCCCGCCAGGGGGCGGGAGGGCCGTTTACCGGGGAGCTGTTTTTT. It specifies CASRRPRQGAGGPFTGELFF.

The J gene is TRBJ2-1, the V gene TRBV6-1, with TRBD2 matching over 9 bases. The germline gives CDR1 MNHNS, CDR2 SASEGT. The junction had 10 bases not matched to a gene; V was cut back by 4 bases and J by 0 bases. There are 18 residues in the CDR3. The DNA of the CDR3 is TGTGCCAGCAGTGTTCGGACTAGCGACTCGAGCTCCTACAATGAGCAGTTCTTC. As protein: CASSVRTSDSSSYNEQFF.

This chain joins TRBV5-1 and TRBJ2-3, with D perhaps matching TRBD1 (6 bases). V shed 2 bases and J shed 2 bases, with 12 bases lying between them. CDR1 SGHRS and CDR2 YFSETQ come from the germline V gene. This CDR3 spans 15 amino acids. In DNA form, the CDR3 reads TGCGCCAGCAGCTTTAGGGGGTCTACCACAGATACGCAGTATTTT. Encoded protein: CASSFRGSTTDTQYF.

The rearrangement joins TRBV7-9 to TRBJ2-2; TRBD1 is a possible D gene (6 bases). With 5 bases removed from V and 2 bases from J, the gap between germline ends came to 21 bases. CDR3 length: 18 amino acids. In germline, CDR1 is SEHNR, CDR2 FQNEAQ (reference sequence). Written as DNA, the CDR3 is TGTGCCAGCAGCGGACGAGACCGACAGGAAACCAACACCGGGGAGCTGTTTTTT. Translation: CASSGRDRQETNTGELFF. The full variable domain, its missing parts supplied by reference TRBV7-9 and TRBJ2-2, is DTGVSQNPRHKITKRGQNVTFRCDPISEHNRLYWYRQTLGQGPEFLTYFQNEAQLEKSRLLSDRFSAERPKGSFSTLEIQRTEQGDSAMYLCASSGRDRQETNTGELFFGEGSRLTVL.

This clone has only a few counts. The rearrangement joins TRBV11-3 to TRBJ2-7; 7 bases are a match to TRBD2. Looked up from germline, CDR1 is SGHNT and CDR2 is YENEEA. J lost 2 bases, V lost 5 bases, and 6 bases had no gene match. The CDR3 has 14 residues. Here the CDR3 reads CASSPSGKAYEQYF. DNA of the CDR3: TGTGCCAGCAGCCCCAGCGGGAAGGCCTACGAGCAGTACTTC.

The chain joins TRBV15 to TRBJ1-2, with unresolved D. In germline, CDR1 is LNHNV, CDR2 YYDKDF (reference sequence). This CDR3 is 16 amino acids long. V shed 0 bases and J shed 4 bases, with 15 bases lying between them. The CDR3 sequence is CATSRDRAGIAYGYTF. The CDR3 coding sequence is TGTGCCACCAGCAGAGATCGTGCGGGAATTGCCTATGGCTACACCTTC.

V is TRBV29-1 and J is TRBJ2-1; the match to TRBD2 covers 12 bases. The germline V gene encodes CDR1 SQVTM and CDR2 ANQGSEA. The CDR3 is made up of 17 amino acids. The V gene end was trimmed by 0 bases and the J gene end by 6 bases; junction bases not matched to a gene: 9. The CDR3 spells CSVEDHFLAGGINEQFF. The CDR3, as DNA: TGCAGCGTTGAAGATCACTTCCTAGCGGGAGGGATCAATGAGCAGTTCTTC.

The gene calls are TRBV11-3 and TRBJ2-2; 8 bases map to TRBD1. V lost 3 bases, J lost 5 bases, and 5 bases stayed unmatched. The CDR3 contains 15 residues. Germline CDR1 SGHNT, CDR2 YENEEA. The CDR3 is CASSFQGAQTGELFF. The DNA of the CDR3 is TGTGCCAGCAGCTTCCAGGGGGCGCAAACCGGGGAGCTGTTTTTT.

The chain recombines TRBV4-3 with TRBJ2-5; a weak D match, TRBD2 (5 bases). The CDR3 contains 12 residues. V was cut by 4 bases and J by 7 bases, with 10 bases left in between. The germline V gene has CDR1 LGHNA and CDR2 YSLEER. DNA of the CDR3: TGCGCCAGCAGCCCAGCCGGAGGGACCCAGTACTTC. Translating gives CASSPAGGTQYF.

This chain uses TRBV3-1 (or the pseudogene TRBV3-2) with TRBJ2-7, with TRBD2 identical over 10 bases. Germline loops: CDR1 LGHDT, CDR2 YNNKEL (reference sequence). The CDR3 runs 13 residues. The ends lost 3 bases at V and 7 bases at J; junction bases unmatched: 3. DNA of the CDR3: TGTGCCAGCAGCCAGGGACTAGCGTGGGAGCAGTACTTC. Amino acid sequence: CASSQGLAWEQYF.

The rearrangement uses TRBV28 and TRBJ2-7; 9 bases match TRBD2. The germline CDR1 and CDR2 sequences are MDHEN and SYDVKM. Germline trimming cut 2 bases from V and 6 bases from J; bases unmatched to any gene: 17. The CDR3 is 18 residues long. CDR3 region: CASSLPLRGGRAGGEQYF. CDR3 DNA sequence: TGTGCCAGCAGTTTACCACTTAGAGGCGGGAGGGCCGGTGGCGAGCAGTACTTC.

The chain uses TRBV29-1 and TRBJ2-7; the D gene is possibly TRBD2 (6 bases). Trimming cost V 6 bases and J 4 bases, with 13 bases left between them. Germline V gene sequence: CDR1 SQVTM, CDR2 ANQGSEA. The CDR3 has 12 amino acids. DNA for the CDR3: TGCAGCGTGGAGGGGCAGCGTTACGAGCAGTACTTC. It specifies CSVEGQRYEQYF.

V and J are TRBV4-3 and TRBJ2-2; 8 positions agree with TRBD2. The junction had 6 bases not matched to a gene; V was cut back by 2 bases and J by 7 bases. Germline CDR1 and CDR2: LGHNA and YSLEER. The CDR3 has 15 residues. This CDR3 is CASSQTGLEGGELFF. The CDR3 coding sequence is TGCGCCAGCAGCCAAACGGGACTAGAGGGCGGGGAGCTGTTTTTT.